This T cell receptor beta chain was sequenced during a study of shared clonotypes between healthy human individuals. Assay used: immunoSEQ multiplex PCR; TCRdb lists only in-frame clones, some missing. The sample shows 950,000 to 1,100,000 clones, approximately 80% of them seen only once. In the case of this clone: The antigen is not known. A junction boundary mismatches the germline segment, possibly from a read error.

Study-wide results and limits: Some clonotypes were shared by all four sorted-subset donors, while others were not shared. The non-shared ones had lower generation probabilities than the shared ones.

CDR3 length: 11 residues. CDR1 is GTSNPN, CDR2 SVGIG, per germline (reference sequence). The sequence was collected from a man younger than 30 in good health. Some clones in this sample may be carry-over from other donors' samples. The rearrangement links TRBV30 to TRBJ2-7; TRBD1 matches 11 bases. The sequenced sample consisted of memory CD4+ T cells from PBMCs. Subset indicated: CD45RA-negative fraction. Here the CDR3 reads CAVDRGRLLGF. In DNA form, the CDR3 reads TGTGCTGTGGACAGGGGGCGATTGTTAGGCTTC.